Listed below are T cell receptor beta chains from one sample, sequenced in a study of T cells expressing NK-cell markers. TCRdb re-called the 5' RACE reads; every CDR3 protein appears as one record, without DNA. The listing records some 140,000 distinct CDR3 sequences. Sequencing was carried out using blood T cells: a sorted CD56 or NKG2C T cell subset, CD4+ or CD8+ T cells, or bulk PBMC T cells (not recorded which). All receptors derive from a woman aged 50 to 65 in good health. Each CDR3 is given with its conserved first and last residue.

j_gene | v_gene | CDR3aa
TRBJ2-7 | TRBV6-5 | CASSYSQGLNYEQYF
TRBJ2-7 | TRBV7-6 | CASSTLGRGDLDYEQYF
TRBJ2-1 | TRBV5-5 | CASSFPGHPFGEQFF
TRBJ1-1 | TRBV27 | CASSLLGVDRGLNTEAFF
TRBJ1-5 | TRBV7-4 | CASSLVVRDRGNQPQHF
TRBJ2-1 | TRBV19 | CASMGASALSSYNEQFF
TRBJ2-7 | TRBV10-2 | CASRTGVDEQYF
TRBJ2-1 | TRBV5-1 | CASSLTPGTSGRYNEQFF
TRBJ2-3 | TRBV29-1 | CSVSSGRMADTQYF
TRBJ2-7 | TRBV30 | CAWFDGRGHEQYF
TRBJ2-3 | TRBV2 | CASSEALAGIGTDTQYF
TRBJ1-2 | TRBV10-3 | CAFETGGYGYTF
TRBJ2-4 | TRBV15 | CATSRVSTGDENIQYF
TRBJ2-7 | TRBV29-1 | CSVELAGAWGEQYF
TRBJ1-2 | TRBV29-1 | CSVEKPQGNYGYTF
TRBJ1-1 | TRBV6-5 | CASSYSIGPHTEAFF
TRBJ2-5 | TRBV6-5 | CASSKGLQGTPTETQYF
TRBJ2-3 | TRBV5-1 | CASSSHRDGLTDTQYF
TRBJ1-5 | TRBV27 | CASSYGAVQPQHF
TRBJ1-2 | TRBV6-6 | CASRVDYGYTF
TRBJ2-1 | TRBV6-1 | CASSEALRLAGAHNEQFF
TRBJ2-1 | TRBV6-1 | CASSMTPNEQFF
TRBJ2-6 | TRBV12-5 | CASGLVRGSSGANVLTF
TRBJ2-7 | TRBV4-1 | CASSQDLESRDKYF
TRBJ1-5 | TRBV25-1 | CASSGWGQDLPQHF
TRBJ2-2 | TRBV6-4 | CASSDGGAGELFF
TRBJ2-1 | TRBV18 | CASSPLVRTLYNEQFF
TRBJ2-2 | TRBV7-9 | CASILEGRELFF
TRBJ2-1 | TRBV3-1 | CASSPSGSYNNEQFF
TRBJ2-5 | TRBV9 | CASSVVVTTWGERHQETQYF
TRBJ1-6 | TRBV28 | CASSRLSPLHF
TRBJ2-2 | TRBV7-9 | CASSFLPGQGNTGELFF
TRBJ1-1 | TRBV27 | CASSKLREFAEAFF
TRBJ1-1 | TRBV7-8 | CASSLLPNTEAFF
TRBJ2-7 | TRBV19 | CASSFRERAYEQYF
TRBJ1-2 | TRBV6-1 | CASTSRDTTENYGYTF
TRBJ1-1 | TRBV2 | CAKDSLNPEAFF
TRBJ2-5 | TRBV6-1 | CAGREGKTQYF
TRBJ2-7 | TRBV29-1 | CSVDGGDREQYF
TRBJ2-3 | TRBV4-1 | CASSQEWHPADTQYF
TRBJ2-3 | TRBV7-6 | CASSFSLREGVPIGPTDTQYF
TRBJ1-5 | TRBV24-1 | CATSGRQGGNQPQHF
TRBJ2-2 | TRBV29-1 | CSVGGMDGELFF
TRBJ2-7 | TRBV29-1 | CSVGPGQAYEQYF
TRBJ2-5 | TRBV13 | CASSSNGETQYF
TRBJ2-5 | TRBV13 | CASSLSRGVETQYF
TRBJ2-5 | TRBV14 | CASSQEGGRQETQYF
TRBJ2-3 | TRBV9 | CASSVGRGTSGSRTDTQYF
TRBJ2-1 | TRBV12-3/TRBV12-4 | CASSPLGGSYNEQFF
TRBJ2-3 | TRBV12-3/TRBV12-4 | CASSTPGQGDSASTDTQYF
TRBJ2-6 | TRBV7-9 | CASSFSGGANVLTF
TRBJ2-2 | TRBV7-6 | CASQPLNTGELFF
TRBJ2-1 | TRBV7-9 | CASSSTSGTTPKGEQFF